The clone carrying this T cell receptor beta chain was seen ten or more times. What it binds is not known. TCR alpha and beta CDR3 regions were amplified from RNA using iRepertoire nested multiplex PCR. For one-step reverse transcription and amplification, roughly 95-400 ng of tissue mRNA or PBMC total RNA was used. TCRdb re-called the multiplex PCR reads through MiXCR, storing one row per CDR3 protein. The sample has roughly 100,000 distinct CDR3 sequences, roughly 30% seen once. The data were taken from a study of glioma-infiltrating T cells. Study findings and constraints: Above-expected tissue-blood divergence occurred in all gliomas, most in low-grade ones.

The material sequenced was glioma tissue, nonneoplastic brain tissue, or PBMCs (not recorded which). This receptor was identified in a human donor with low-grade glioma or glioblastoma, undergoing nonglioma brain surgery, or in good health (not recorded which).

The CDR3 spells CSARPAQGSDYGYTF. In DNA form, the CDR3 reads TGCAGTGCTAGACCAGCCCAGGGTAGTGACTATGGCTACACCTTC. The chain uses TRBV20-1 and TRBJ1-2; the D gene is possibly TRBD1 (5 bases). This CDR3 region has 15 residues. Germline V gene sequence: CDR1 DFQATT, CDR2 SNEGSKA (reference sequence). V shed 2 bases and J shed 3 bases, with 16 bases lying between them.